This TCR beta chain is from a study of persistence of HIV-infected CD4 T cells (dated by TCRdb to 2020 to 2022). Broadly, across the study: The median time participants had been on suppressive ART was roughly eight years. Apart from two participants who underwent leukapheresis at a single time point, peripheral blood samples of up to 180 mL were collected from participants at multiple time points. Anti-CD3/anti-CD28 stimulation activated a higher proportion of cells, with a lower memory fraction, than antigen stimulation. CMV- and HIV-1 Gag-responding CD4+ T cells were isolated from ART-treated individuals so that antigen-driven clonal expansion of HIV-1-infected cells could be examined. TCRbeta sequencing assessed the clonality of all cells in each sorted population, while proviral sequencing assessed the clonality of infected cells. For the TCR cluster analysis across participants, fewer than 10 participants were included for CMV and more than 5 participants for Gag.

Reading the label with the study, this specimen's treatment or condition is: suppressive antiretroviral therapy. Cells were stimulated with anti-CD3/anti-CD28 magnetic beads as a nonspecific positive control representing the CD4+ T cell repertoire. Responding CD4+ T cells were sorted by upregulation of both CD40 ligand and CD69. HIV-1-infected adults in whom suppressive ART had been started during chronic infection were enrolled as participants. Participants had undetectable plasma HIV-1 RNA below 50 copies/mL for at least 4 years. To be included, participants needed a CD4+ T cell count above 400 cells/uL and a positive CMV serology. Before stimulation, PBMCs were isolated using density centrifugation and then depleted of CD8+ T cells. For about 17 hours, the CD8-depleted PBMCs were stimulated with anti-CD28/CD49d costimulation, a CD40-blocking antibody, and enfuvirtide to prevent new infections. Cell sorting was done on a Beckman Coulter MoFlo Legacy or XDP sorter, and dead cells were excluded with propidium iodide. For samples with more than one million cells, genomic DNA was extracted with the QIAamp DNA Mini Kit, and for all other samples the Quick-DNA Microprep Kit was used.

Note on this clone: Which antigen it targets is not known. Qualities for individual bases were not recorded, and no much larger clone is one base off.

The immunoSEQ hsTCRB assay version 4 in survey mode was used to sequence TCRbeta repertoires from genomic DNA. Genomic DNA was diluted to roughly 9.2 ng/uL, using up to 1 ug per sample for TCRbeta sequencing. Regarding the original processing steps: TCRbeta data analysis was done in ImmunoSeq Analyzer 3.0, and diversity was calculated on productive nucleotide rearrangements. Using the Immunarch R package, the improved Chao index served to estimate lower-bound TCR diversity and the Gini coefficient served to estimate clonality. Different nucleotide rearrangements encoding the same CDR3beta amino acid sequence were treated as distinct clonotypes. Differential abundance analysis found TCRbeta sequences that were significantly enriched in antigen-responding cells compared with anti-CD3/anti-CD28-activated cells. GLIPH2 clustered TCRs by predicted peptide-MHC specificity, both within individual participants and across merged participant data sets. Held by TCRdb, this immuneACCESS table contains in-frame sequences only and omits some clones. Under half of the omission traces to an unresolved V gene where checked; the cause of the rest is unknown. The V and J calls and clone size were taken over from that table, and D and trimming were inferred from the DNA. The sample table lists about 46,000 clones, approximately 90% of them with a count of one. The top ten clonotypes cover about 3.5% of the sample.

Overall results and qualifications from the work: Antigen-responding cells were enriched for degenerate expanded CDR3beta sequences, which suggests convergent selection of CD4+ responses to CMV and Gag. Only a small number of individuals took part in the study, and only a limited range of antigens was tested. A correlation was observed between TCR oligoclonality and proviral oligoclonality within the same sorted populations. Significantly lower TCRbeta richness was observed in CMV- and Gag-responding cells than in anti-CD3/anti-CD28-responding cells, and higher oligoclonality was observed in CMV-responding cells than in CD3/CD28-stimulated and Gag-responding cells. Because the TCR analyses were done in bulk, restricting them to just the rare CMV-responding cells that actually carried HIV-1 proviruses was not possible.

CDR1 and CDR2 are read off the germline V gene as SGHRS and YFSETQ. After removal of 1 base from V and 3 bases from J, the junction retains 5 bases not matched to a gene. The CDR3 holds 16 amino acids from the cysteine to the phenylalanine. CDR3 DNA only is kept here, 48 bases in frame from base 1. The receptor's source is an adult woman with HIV who was CMV-seropositive. Here the sequenced sample was CD4+ T cells sorted from PBMCs after roughly 20-hour stimulation, taken from a patient who received antiretroviral therapy. This specimen's cell subset or site label, per the study, means: CD40L+CD69+ CD4 T cells responding to anti-CD3/anti-CD28 beads, representing the overall repertoire. The chain employs TRBV5-1 and TRBJ2-3, and 10 junction bases match TRBD2. Here the CDR3 is given as CASSLQERGGTDTQYF. The sequenced DNA: TGCGCCAGCAGCTTGCAGGAGCGGGGGGGGACAGATACGCAGTATTTT.